Below, one TCR beta chain is given with its context. Antigen unknown. These data are taken from a study of OX40 agonist ivuxolimab in advanced cancers. Study at large: Three patients got partial responses; one had hepatocellular carcinoma and two had cutaneous melanoma.

Study outcomes and limitations: On average, CD8+ T cells had more expanded clones than CD4+. Some nonresponders additionally presented with little normalized T-cell clonal expansion.

The investigators sampled blood at baseline, at cycle 4 day 1, and at cycle 7 day 1. Germline V gene lookup returns CDR1 KGHSH and CDR2 LQKENI. Trimming removed 4 bases from V and 4 bases from J, with 16 bases in between. CDR3 length: 15 amino acids. Here immunoSEQ multiplex PCR was the method, and the copy in TCRdb shows in-frame clones only, minus some. Of tens of thousands of clones listed, 85% are singletons. Specimen: CD4+ or CD8+ T cells sorted from blood, collected in a trial of the OX40 agonist ivuxolimab. This sequence originates from an adult with an advanced solid tumor such as melanoma, head and neck, liver or kidney cancer. The V call is TRBV18, the J call TRBJ1-1; D perhaps matches TRBD1 (5 bases). CDR3: CASSQYTAGSTEAFF. In nucleotides, the CDR3 is TGTGCCAGCTCACAATATACAGCAGGGTCCACTGAAGCTTTCTTT.